This T cell receptor (beta chain) was obtained from a study of T cell clones after liver transplantation. Whole-study context: Liver transplant recipients had immunosuppression withdrawal attempted within 2 years. Overall study results and limits: In two subjects, few donor cells limited the measurable donor-reactive repertoire. A larger donor-reactive than third-party decline suggested partial antigen-specific deletion. Graft donor-reactive T cells may have migrated into the graft rather than being deleted.

TCRdb's table, derived via immunoSEQ multiplex PCR, lists solely in-frame clones and lacks some. The sample lists 75,000 to 95,000 clones; less than 85% were seen once. This clone showed up just a few times. What it binds is not known. The material sequenced was CD4+ T cells from blood, taken at the 22-month timepoint. This receptor was identified in a human patient who received a liver transplant. Some of these T cells may belong to the graft donor.

CDR3 coding DNA: TGCGCCAGCAGCCAAGGTTCGGGTTACGAGCAGTACTTC. Translating it yields CASSQGSGYEQYF. The J gene is TRBJ2-7, the V gene TRBV4-3, with D unresolved. The germline V gene encodes CDR1 LGHNA and CDR2 YSLEER. V lost 1 base and J 4 bases, leaving 8 bases between the germline ends. This CDR3 spans 13 amino acids.